One and the same sample provided the 23 T cell receptor beta chains below, sequenced in a study of neurological immune-mediated disorders. TCRdb fed the 5' RACE reads into MiXCR, producing one record per CDR3 protein. The data hold under 90,000 distinct CDR3 sequences, with around 3.4% observed a single time. The specimen was PBMCs. The receptors were gathered from a woman aged 50 to 60 with multiple sclerosis.

This clonotype was detected a few times. A read error may explain this, as a much larger clone is one base away. The rearrangement links TRBV7-9 to TRBJ1-3; the D is unclear. From germline, CDR1 is SEHNR and CDR2 FQNEAQ (reference sequence). The CDR3 runs 17 residues. In nucleotides, the CDR3 is TGTGCCAGCAGCTTAAAGGGTGGCGGGAACTCTGGAAAAACCATATATTTT. Translation gives CASSLKGGGNSGKTIYF.

This clonotype was found many times. The chain uses TRBV12-3 or TRBV12-4 and TRBJ1-1; 8 bases map to TRBD1. The CDR3 totals 13 residues. The junction had 8 bases not matched to a gene; V was cut back by 6 bases and J by 8 bases. The CDR3 spells CASSPRQGREAFF. CDR3 DNA sequence: TGTGCCAGCAGCCCTCGACAGGGGCGAGAAGCTTTCTTT.

At least ten counts were recorded for this clonotype. This rearrangement joins TRBV12-3 or TRBV12-4 to TRBJ2-7; no reliable D call. The CDR3 has 11 residues. Trimming took off 5 bases at V and 4 bases at J, with 6 bases between the two ends. The CDR3 DNA sequence: TGTGCCAGCAGTGCTACTTACGAGCAGTACTTC. The encoded protein is CASSATYEQYF.

In its sample, this clonotype was seen a few times. With a much larger clone just one base away, this may be a read error. This chain joins TRBV28 and TRBJ1-1; 8 bases are shared with TRBD1. This CDR3 has 14 residues. Germline assignment: CDR1 MDHEN and CDR2 SYDVKM. CDR3 region: CVSSRQGLNTEAFF. The CDR3 nucleotides are TGTGTCAGCAGTCGACAGGGGCTGAACACTGAAGCTTTCTTT.

This clonotype appeared many times. The chain links TRBV5-1 to TRBJ2-1; 10 positions match TRBD2. This CDR3 is 16 amino acids long. Germline lookup yields CDR1 SGHRS and CDR2 YFSETQ. V lost 4 bases and J lost 6; bases outside the gene matches: 10. CDR3 region: CASSRGSGGAANEQFF. CDR3 nucleotides: TGCGCCAGCAGCCGGGGCAGCGGGGGGGCCGCCAATGAGCAGTTCTTC.

This clonotype was observed at least ten times. The chain joins TRBV7-2 to TRBJ2-5; D unresolved. Germline V CDR1 and CDR2: SGHTA, FQGNSA. V was shortened by 0 bases and J by 4 bases, with 15 bases between the two germline ends. This CDR3 region has 16 residues. CDR3 sequence (DNA): TGTGCCAGCAGCTTAGCAGGCCCCCTCCCCACAGAGACCCAGTACTTC. It codes for CASSLAGPLPTETQYF.

Many counts were recorded for this clonotype. The chain links TRBV10-3 to TRBJ1-5; possibly TRBD1 for D (5 bases). The CDR3 runs to 14 residues. Trimming left V 10 bases short and J 0 bases short, with 13 bases between. Germline V gene sequence: CDR1 ENHRY, CDR2 SYGVKD. Here the CDR3 reads CASAGTDSNQPQHF. CDR3 DNA sequence: TGTGCCAGCGCCGGGACGGATAGCAATCAGCCCCAGCATTTT.

This clonotype occurred many times. The rearrangement links TRBV20-1 to TRBJ1-5, with 9 bases matching TRBD1. The V gene's germline CDR1 is DFQATT and CDR2 SNEGSKA (reference sequence). The trim removed 7 bases at V and 2 bases at J, leaving 12 bases unmatched. This CDR3 comprises 16 residues. CDR3 in amino acids: CSELTGGRVGNQPQHF. The CDR3 DNA sequence: TGCAGTGAACTAACAGGGGGCCGGGTGGGCAATCAGCCCCAGCATTTT.

This clonotype was recorded many times. The genes are TRBV5-1 and TRBJ2-6; no clear D gene. Germline V lookup: CDR1 SGHRS, CDR2 YFSETQ. Trimming left V 0 bases short and J 4 bases short, with 8 bases between. CDR3 length: 15 amino acids. In DNA form, the CDR3 reads TGCGCCAGCAGCTTGGACATTCCCGGGGCCAACGTCCTGACTTTC. Encoded protein: CASSLDIPGANVLTF.

At least ten counts were recorded for this clonotype. The chain joins TRBV5-1 to TRBJ2-3; TRBD2 aligns across 8 bases. V trimming: 4 bases; J trimming: 5 bases; junction bases outside the gene matches: 6. The CDR3 runs 14 residues. Germline CDR1 reads SGHRS; CDR2 reads YFSETQ. DNA for the CDR3: TGCGCCAGCAGCGGCGGGGGGCCCCTAGATACGCAGTATTTT. This encodes CASSGGGPLDTQYF.

This clonotype appeared many times. The rearrangement links TRBV6-2 or TRBV6-3 to TRBJ1-1, with 7 positions matching TRBD1. Germline V lookup: CDR1 MNHEY, CDR2 SVGEGT. V lost 2 bases to trimming and J lost 0 bases; unmatched junction nucleotides: 6. The CDR3 length is 16 residues. In nucleotides, the CDR3 is TGTGCCAGCAGTTACCCAAGGGACAGAATGAACACTGAAGCTTTCTTT. This sequence encodes CASSYPRDRMNTEAFF.

Ten or more counts support this clonotype. The V gene is TRBV5-1, the J gene TRBJ1-1, with D uncertain. The germline V gene encodes CDR1 SGHRS and CDR2 YFSETQ. The CDR3 is 16 residues long. The ends were cut back, 4 bases at V and 6 bases at J, with 22 bases in the middle. The CDR3 region is CASSPGEGGLWAEAFF. In nucleotides, the CDR3 is TGCGCCAGCAGCCCCGGAGAGGGAGGGTTATGGGCTGAAGCTTTCTTT.

This clonotype has at least ten counts. J is TRBJ2-7 and V is TRBV7-2; 11 bases map to TRBD2. The CDR3 has 16 residues. V shed 3 bases and J 2 bases; nucleotides not matched to a gene: 6. Germline CDR1 reads SGHTA; CDR2 reads FQGNSA. CDR3 region: CASSLLGTSGAYEQYF. In DNA form, the CDR3 reads TGTGCCAGCAGCTTGCTCGGGACTAGCGGTGCCTACGAGCAGTACTTC.

This clonotype was seen ten or more times. This chain joins TRBV5-1 and TRBJ2-5, with 12 bases matching TRBD1. Germline CDR1 reads SGHRS; CDR2 reads YFSETQ. Trimming at V came to 2 bases and at J to 4 bases, leaving 6 bases not matched to a gene. This CDR3 comprises 16 residues. CDR3: CASSFTGTGGGETQYF. In DNA form, the CDR3 reads TGCGCCAGCAGCTTTACCGGGACAGGGGGCGGAGAGACCCAGTACTTC.

This clonotype was seen a handful of times. DNA of the CDR3: TGTGCCAGCACTCGGACTAGCGATCTGTACTTC. It codes for CASTRTSDLYF. This chain uses TRBV6-2 or TRBV6-3 with TRBJ2-5; 9 nucleotides match TRBD2. With V trimmed by 7 bases and J by 13 bases, 7 bases remained unmatched. The CDR3 is 11 residues long. CDR1 MNHEY and CDR2 SVGEGT come from the germline V gene.

This clonotype was detected a few times. One base away lies a much larger clone, so this may be a sequencing read error. The V and J genes are TRBV18 and TRBJ1-1; maybe TRBD1 (6 bases). V lost 4 bases to trimming and J lost 0 bases, with 12 bases between them. The CDR3 has 15 residues. Germline V lookup: CDR1 KGHSH, CDR2 LQKENI. CDR3 loop: CASSQPGTLNTEAFF. The CDR3 DNA is TGTGCCAGCTCACAACCCGGGACATTGAACACTGAAGCTTTCTTT.

The chain uses TRBV10-3 and TRBJ2-3, with 12 bases lining up with TRBD2. The ends lost 6 bases at V and 0 bases at J; junction bases unmatched: 16. Germline lookup yields CDR1 ENHRY and CDR2 SYGVKD. CDR3 length: 20 amino acids. CDR3 DNA: TGTGCCATCAGAAGTTTCACAATCGGGACTAGCGGGTATAGCACAGATACGCAGTATTTT. Translation gives CAIRSFTIGTSGYSTDTQYF.

This clonotype was counted at least ten times. The J gene is TRBJ2-4, the V gene TRBV2; a possible D gene is TRBD1 (6 bases). Per germline, CDR1 SNHLY and CDR2 FYNNEI. V was shortened by 4 bases and J by 6 bases, with 13 bases between the two germline ends. The CDR3 totals 14 residues. CDR3 in DNA: TGTGCCAGCAGTGGGACACAGGGATCAAACATTCAGTACTTC. Translation gives CASSGTQGSNIQYF.

Ten or more counts support this clonotype. The J gene is TRBJ2-7, the V gene TRBV6-5; TRBD1 agrees at 7 bases. Germline trimming cut 6 bases from V and 5 bases from J; bases unmatched to any gene: 13. CDR1 and CDR2 from the germline V gene are MNHEY and SVGAGI. This CDR3 spans 15 amino acids. In DNA, the CDR3 is TGTGCCAGCAGACGACTTGAGGGGGCGGGCCACGAGCAGTACTTC. Its translation is CASRRLEGAGHEQYF.

This clonotype was observed many times. This chain connects TRBV6-6 to TRBJ2-4; D ambiguous. In germline, CDR1 is MNHNY, CDR2 SVGAGI (reference sequence). This CDR3 contains 14 residues. Trimming shortened V by 6 bases and J by 5 bases, and 14 bases separated the two germline ends. CDR3 nucleotide sequence: TGTGCCAGCAGGACCCTAGACTGGGAAAACATTCAGTACTTC. Amino acids: CASRTLDWENIQYF.

This clonotype was observed at least ten times. J is TRBJ2-2 and V is TRBV7-2; 10 nucleotides align to TRBD2. The CDR3 length is 15 residues. Germline CDR1 reads SGHTA; CDR2 reads FQGNSA. The V segment lost 6 bases and the J segment 1 base; nucleotides outside the gene matches: 2. The CDR3 DNA reads as TGTGCCAGCAGAAGACTAGCGGGGAACACCGGGGAGCTGTTTTTT. Its translation: CASRRLAGNTGELFF.

Ten or more counts support this clonotype. The rearrangement links TRBV5-6 to TRBJ1-1, with 9 nucleotides matching TRBD1. The CDR3 runs to 19 residues. V trimming: 3 bases; J trimming: 0 bases; junction bases outside the gene matches: 15. Germline assignment: CDR1 SGHDT and CDR2 YYEEEE. For the CDR3, the DNA is TGTGCCAGCAGCTCAGGGACAGGGAATCATGTCAGCATGAACACTGAAGCTTTCTTT. Its protein is CASSSGTGNHVSMNTEAFF.

There are many counts of this clonotype. The chain uses TRBV20-1 and TRBJ2-7; D is unclear. Germline lookup yields CDR1 DFQATT and CDR2 SNEGSKA (reference sequence). V dropped 5 bases and J dropped 1 base, with 15 bases sitting between them. The CDR3 totals 14 residues. CDR3 coding DNA: TGCAGTGCTCTCTTATCCTCCCAGTCCTACGAGCAGTACTTC. Amino acids: CSALLSSQSYEQYF.